This T cell receptor beta chain was identified during a study of graft-versus-host responses after intestinal transplantation (dated by TCRdb to the early 2020s). In the study overall: The transplants that recipients received were multivisceral, liver-intestinal, or isolated intestinal. All recipients received anti-thymocyte globulin induction followed by maintenance tacrolimus and steroids for 3 to 4 years. After intestinal transplantation, graft-versus-host and host-versus-graft alloreactive T cell clones were followed in the graft, circulation and bone marrow using bulk TCR-beta CDR3 sequencing. To identify alloreactive clones, pre-transplant mixed lymphocyte reaction products were sequenced and then compared with unstimulated pre-transplant donor and recipient T cells. The cohort enrolled roughly 25 intestinal transplant recipients including one retransplant, and a few patients lacking pretransplant specimens were excluded. Donor T cell macrochimerism was defined as a peak of at least 4% donor T cells among recipient peripheral blood mononuclear cells. Rather than going through the commercial service, samples from a few later patients were sequenced in-house on an Illumina MiSeq and processed with MiXCR. Here is what the overall study found, with its caveats: The relatively low number and heterogeneity of intestinal transplant patients limited the conclusions. Peak levels of circulating GvH clones were associated with declines in HvG clones early after transplant. GvH clones were detected in recipient bone marrow, and some appeared earlier in ileal mucosa or blood, consistent with an intestinal mucosal origin. High GvH to HvG T cell clonal ratios were observed in the allografts of patients with donor T cell macrochimerism.

Concerning this clone: Its antigen remains unidentified. Base qualities were left out, and no much larger clone turns up one base away.

Read against the paper, the sample's time point label means: cells obtained before transplantation from donor or recipient. CD3+CD4+ and CD3+CD8+ populations were FACS-sorted from unstimulated pre-transplant donor and recipient cells taken from spleen or lymph nodes. The library was generated by the immunoSEQ multiplex PCR assay. In most patients, genomic DNA was isolated using the Qiagen DNeasy Blood and Tissue Kit and sent frozen to Adaptive Biotechnologies for TCR sequencing. High-throughput TCR-beta CDR3 sequencing of genomic DNA from most patients was performed by Adaptive Biotechnologies. The authors' analysis ran thus. Adaptive's ImmunoSEQ software was the source of the TCR sequencing data for about 20 patients, while a few other patients were processed with MiXCR and VDJtools. To correct CD4 versus CD8 sorting errors, any sequence found in both subsets at a frequency ratio below 5:1 was removed. CDR3 nucleotide sequences shared between donor and recipient were removed because the origin of such sequences could not be assigned. Alloreactive clones required at least 2-fold expansion over unstimulated cells and minimum CFSE-low frequency of 0.002% (template counts) or 0.001% (read counts). A clone was considered mappable if detected in the sequenced pre-transplant spleen, lymph node, or MLR CFSE-low populations of the donor or recipient. The cumulative frequency of alloreactive clones was calculated as a percentage of all sequences, weighted by copy number. TCRdb retrieved this table from immuneACCESS and kept in-frame rearrangements only. Not all clones are present; in checked studies, unresolved V genes account for under half, and no reason is known for the remainder. That table supplies the V and J calls and clone size; D and trimming were determined from the DNA. The sample profile shows tens of thousands of clones; almost 85% of them were found once. The ten largest clonotypes hold 0.93% of the sample.

V sheds 0 bases and J sheds 5 bases, leaving 10 bases between their ends. Taken from the germline V gene, the CDR1 and CDR2 loops are MNHNS and SASEGT. Counted from cysteine to phenylalanine, this CDR3 has 14 amino acids. The entry retains the CDR3 DNA only, 42 bases that are in frame from base 1. The input for sequencing was unstimulated CD8+ T cells sorted from spleen or lymph node cells, taken before transplant. This chain joins TRBV6-1 to TRBJ2-5, with TRBD2 perhaps the D gene, on 5 matching bases. The TCR originated in a human donor who was the organ donor for an intestinal transplant. The CDR3 is CASSEAEGWETQYF. The DNA sequence is as follows: TGTGCCAGCAGTGAAGCCGAGGGTTGGGAGACCCAGTACTTC.